The entry below gives a single TCR beta chain sequence along with its context. Its antigen specificity is not known. Base qualities are not at hand, and no much larger clone is one base apart. The germline V gene gives CDR1 as MGHRA and CDR2 as YSYEKL. V loses 5 bases at its end and J loses 4 bases; junction bases beyond the gene matches: 9. The CDR3 runs 18 amino acids, cysteine and phenylalanine included. Here the CDR3 DNA is all that survives: 54 bases in frame from base 1. This sample stems from a study of blood T cell repertoires in COVID-19 (dated by TCRdb to the early 2020s). As for the study more broadly: The collaborator samples originated in the United States, Italy and Spain and spanned the acute and convalescent phases of COVID-19. The samples were drawn from the first 160 participants of the ongoing ImmuneRACE study and from 1,200 or so subjects provided by 6 global collaborators. Nearly every sample came with metadata listing a de-identified subject ID, COVID-19 status, age in years and sex. The material from the prospective study consisted of cDNA or gDNA derived from T cells, B-cell-depleted T cells, or PBMCs. Subjects who had been exposed to COVID-19, were actively infected with it, or had recovered from it provided the deeply sampled blood TCRbeta repertoires that made up the dataset. Where HLA class I and class II types were available, the types were taken from metadata supplied by the sample provider, not from assay-based typing. The repertoires were released in a freely available public database meant as a resource for research on the immune response to SARS-CoV-2. General conclusions and limits of the study: The quantity of clinical and demographic metadata differed by source and by participant and was supplied without curation.

Collaborating institutions collected whole blood in K2EDTA tubes following their own protocols. Collaborator samples were shipped for TCRbeta analysis as frozen whole blood, isolated PBMCs, or DNA extracted from either sample type. TCRbeta CDR3 regions were amplified from genomic DNA by means of the immunoSEQ Assay, a bias-controlled multiplex PCR. Per the source publication's procedure: Nucleated cell counts per sample were estimated from amplification of reference gene primers within the assay. To quantify the absolute abundance of each unique TCRbeta CDR3 rearrangement, sequence reads were collapsed and filtered. For each sample, productive Simpson clonality was calculated as the square root of Simpson's diversity index over productive rearrangements. TCRdb provides this immuneACCESS table in a form limited to in-frame rearrangements. Some clones are lacking; in checked studies, under half of them reflect an unresolved V gene, and why the rest are absent is not known. V and J calls and clone size follow that table, whereas D and trimming were derived from the DNA. The sample table records approximately 210,000 clones; more than 65% of these occur just once. The ten largest clones take up 3.6% of the sample.

This receptor was taken from a woman aged 80 or older with acute or convalescent COVID-19. This receptor chain uses TRBV4-1 and TRBJ2-2; TRBD2 aligns with 14 central bases. Sequencing used peripheral blood. Here the CDR3 is given as CASSMGLAGEWGTGELFF. The DNA sequence is TGCGCCAGCAGCATGGGACTAGCGGGGGAATGGGGCACCGGGGAGCTGTTTTTT.